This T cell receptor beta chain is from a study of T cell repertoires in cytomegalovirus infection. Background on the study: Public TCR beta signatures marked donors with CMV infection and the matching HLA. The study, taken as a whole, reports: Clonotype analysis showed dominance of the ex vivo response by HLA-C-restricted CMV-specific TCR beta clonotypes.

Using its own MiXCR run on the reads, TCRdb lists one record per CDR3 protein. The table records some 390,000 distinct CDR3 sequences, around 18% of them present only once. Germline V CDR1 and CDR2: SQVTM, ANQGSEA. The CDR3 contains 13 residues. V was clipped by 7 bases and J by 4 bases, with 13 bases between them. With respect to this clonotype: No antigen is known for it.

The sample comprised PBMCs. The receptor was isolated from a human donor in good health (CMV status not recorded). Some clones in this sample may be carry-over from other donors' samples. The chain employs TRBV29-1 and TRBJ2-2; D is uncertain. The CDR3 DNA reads TGCAGCGGTCAGAGGTCGGTCACCGGGGAGCTGTTTTTT. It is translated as CSGQRSVTGELFF.